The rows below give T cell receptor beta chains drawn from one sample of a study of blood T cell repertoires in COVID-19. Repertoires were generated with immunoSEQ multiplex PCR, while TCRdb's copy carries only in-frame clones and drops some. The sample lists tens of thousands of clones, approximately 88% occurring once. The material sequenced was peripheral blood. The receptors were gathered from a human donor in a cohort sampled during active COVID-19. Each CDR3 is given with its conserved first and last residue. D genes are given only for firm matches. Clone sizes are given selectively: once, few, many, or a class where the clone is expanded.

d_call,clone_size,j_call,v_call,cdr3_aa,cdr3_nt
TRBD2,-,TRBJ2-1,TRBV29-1,CSVGGAVGLAGVVNEQFF,TGCAGCGTTGGGGGGGCCGTCGGGCTAGCGGGAGTAGTGAATGAGCAGTTCTTC
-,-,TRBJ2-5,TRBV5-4,CASSLQGFGETQYF,TGTGCCAGCAGCTTGCAGGGGTTTGGGGAGACCCAGTACTTC
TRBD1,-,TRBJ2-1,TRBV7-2,CASSQTGSEQFF,TGTGCCAGCAGCCAGACAGGGAGTGAGCAGTTCTTC
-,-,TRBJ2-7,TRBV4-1,CASRETGAYEQYF,TGCGCCAGCAGAGAGACAGGAGCCTACGAGCAGTACTTC
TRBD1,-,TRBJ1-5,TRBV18,CASSPSPGGEPQHF,TGTGCCAGCTCCCCCTCACCAGGGGGAGAGCCCCAGCATTTT
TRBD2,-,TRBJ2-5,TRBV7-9,CASSLGGRIETQYF,TGTGCCAGCAGCTTGGGAGGGAGGATAGAGACCCAGTACTTC
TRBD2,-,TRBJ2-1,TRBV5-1,CASRQTSGPSNEQFF,TGCGCCAGCAGACAGACTAGCGGTCCTAGTAATGAGCAGTTCTTC
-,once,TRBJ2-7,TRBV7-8,CASSLEPTYEQYF,TGTGCCAGCAGCTTGGAGCCAACCTACGAGCAGTACTTC
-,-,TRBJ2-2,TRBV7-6,CASSLDTIRFGELFF,TGTGCCAGCAGCTTAGATACTATCCGCTTCGGGGAGCTGTTTTTT
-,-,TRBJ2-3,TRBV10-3,CAIKGSSGVHTDTQYF,TGTGCCATCAAGGGGTCCTCGGGGGTCCACACAGATACGCAGTATTTT
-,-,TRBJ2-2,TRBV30,CAGRVDNLNTGELFF,TGTGCTGGCCGTGTCGACAACCTGAACACCGGGGAGCTGTTTTTT
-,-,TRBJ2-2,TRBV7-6,CASIVGANTGELFF,TGTGCCAGCATAGTCGGGGCGAACACCGGGGAGCTGTTTTTT
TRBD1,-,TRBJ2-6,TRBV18,CASSKGQGAGANVLTF,TGTGCCAGCTCAAAGGGACAGGGGGCTGGGGCCAACGTCCTGACTTTC